Reported below is one T cell receptor beta chain. This record comes from a study of cytomegalovirus exposure and HLA in healthy donors. Vbeta (60) and Jbeta (13) primers were used in the PCR. The method was immunoSEQ multiplex PCR; TCRdb's version includes in-frame clones alone and lacks a portion of them. The repertoire includes fewer than 120,000 clones, around 83% of them detected once, and 2.5% to 3.5% sits in the top ten. Sequencing used PBMCs. The TCR was taken from an older woman in good health and CMV-seropositive.

As DNA, the CDR3 is TGTGCCAGCAGTAAAAATCAGGCGGGGAACACCGGGGAGCTGTTTTTT. Protein product: CASSKNQAGNTGELFF. V gene TRBV7-3 combines with J gene TRBJ2-2, with a weak D call TRBD2 (5 bases). The CDR3 is 16 amino acids. Germline loops: CDR1 SGHTA, CDR2 FQGTGA. Trimming stripped 6 bases from V and 1 base from J, with 15 bases between.